These 25 T cell receptor beta chains share one sample of origin, sequenced in a study of immune cell composition in non-small cell lung cancer (dated by TCRdb to 2017 to 2019). Libraries were constructed by the immunoSEQ multiplex PCR assay. TCRdb re-hosts the immuneACCESS table, in-frame sequences only. Its copies lack some clones; in the studies checked, an unresolved V gene accounts for under half of them, and the cause for the rest is not known. The table for this sample lists some 8,000 clones; about two thirds of them were counted only once. More than 8% of the sample is taken by the ten largest. Sequences were obtained from lung tumor tissue. The receptors were gathered from a human donor with non-small cell lung cancer.

This clone was seen a few times. CDR3 residues: CASSFGLGTGDEQFF. In nucleotides, the CDR3 is TGTGCCAGCAGTTTCGGCCTGGGCACGGGGGATGAGCAGTTCTTC. The rearrangement links TRBV6-5 to TRBJ2-1; D possibly corresponds to TRBD2 (6 bases). V lost 4 bases, J lost 8 bases, and 18 bases lay in between. The CDR3 runs 15 residues. Germline-derived CDR1 and CDR2 are MNHEY and SVGAGI.

This clone was seen a single time. At one of its ends the junction is not consistent with the germline gene, which may arise from a read error. The chain joins TRBV6-5 to TRBJ2-3; a weak D match, TRBD2 (5 bases). Germline-derived CDR1 and CDR2 are MNHEY and SVGAGI. This CDR3 has 13 amino acids. The CDR3 here is CASSSGTDTGGCF. In nucleotides, the CDR3 is TGTGCCAGCAGCTCTGGTACAGACACCGGAGGTTGTTTT.

The chain combines TRBV27 with TRBJ2-1, with 8 bases identical to TRBD2. Germline loops: CDR1 MNHEY, CDR2 SMNVEV (reference sequence). After removal of 3 bases from V and 8 bases from J, the junction contained 15 bases not matched to a gene. The CDR3 loop spans 17 amino acids. CDR3 protein: CASSLFPSGSNEDEQFF. The CDR3 DNA follows: TGTGCCAGCAGTTTGTTCCCCAGCGGGAGCAACGAGGATGAGCAGTTCTTC.

This chain joins TRBV19 and TRBJ2-3, with D possibly being TRBD1 (5 bases). Germline lookup yields CDR1 LNHDA and CDR2 SQIVND (reference sequence). Trimming left V 5 bases short and J 0 bases short, with 9 bases between. This CDR3 comprises 14 residues. The CDR3 is CASSRTRSTDTQYF. In DNA, the CDR3 is TGTGCCAGTAGTCGGACAAGAAGCACAGATACGCAGTATTTT.

In the case of this clone: The junction does not match germline at one end; this may be a read error. The rearrangement joins TRBV18 to TRBJ2-3, with D uncertain. This CDR3 spans 14 amino acids. CDR1 is KGHSH and CDR2 is LQKENI in the germline V gene. The CDR3 loop is CTSSGPPRTDTQYF. In DNA form, the CDR3 reads TGTACCAGCTCAGGCCCCCCGAGGACAGATACGCAGTATTTT.

This sequence joins TRBV4-2 and TRBJ1-5; D remains ambiguous. CDR1 LGHNA and CDR2 YNFKEQ come from the germline V gene. The V end lost 0 bases, the J end lost 7 bases, and 13 bases lay between the germline ends. The CDR3 contains 15 residues. The CDR3 DNA reads TGTGCCAGCAGCCAAGAGGGCCAACCAGGACAGCCCCAGCATTTT. Translated: CASSQEGQPGQPQHF.

This clone was seen once. This chain links TRBV7-8 with TRBJ2-7; 7 bases are shared with TRBD1. Germline lookup yields CDR1 SGHVS and CDR2 FQNEAQ. V lost 1 base, J lost 4 bases, and 4 bases stayed unmatched. This CDR3 comprises 14 residues. Here the CDR3 DNA reads TGTGCCAGCAGCTTAGGCAGGGGGACATACGAGCAGTACTTC. This sequence encodes CASSLGRGTYEQYF.

The chain joins TRBV6-1 to TRBJ1-5; D may be TRBD1 (5 bases). Germline CDR1 reads MNHNS; CDR2 reads SASEGT. CDR3 length: 12 amino acids. Deletions cut 6 bases from V and 11 bases from J, with 14 bases between. In nucleotides, the CDR3 is TGTGCCAGCAGCGGGGGGACCCGCGCCCAGCATTTT. It specifies CASSGGTRAQHF.

The chain carries TRBV5-5 and TRBJ1-1; 10 positions match TRBD1. The CDR3 runs 15 residues. After removal of 5 bases from V and 3 bases from J, the junction contained 7 bases not matched to a gene. CDR1 and CDR2 (germline): SGHKS, YYEKEE (reference sequence). In DNA, the CDR3 is TGTGCCAGCAGAACTGACAGGGGGCGCGACACTGAAGCTTTCTTT. Translated: CASRTDRGRDTEAFF.

This clone ranks as medium-sized. This rearrangement joins TRBV7-2 to TRBJ2-7; TRBD2 matches 14 bases. Germline V gives CDR1 SGHTA, CDR2 FQGNSA. V shed 4 bases and J 7 bases; nucleotides not matched to a gene: 6. This CDR3 is built from 15 residues. CDR3 protein: CASSSGLAGGREQYF. Here the CDR3 DNA reads TGTGCCAGCAGCTCCGGACTAGCGGGAGGTCGGGAGCAGTACTTC.

The genes are TRBV30 and TRBJ2-3, with TRBD2 as a possible D gene (6 bases). The CDR3 is 15 amino acids. Germline V CDR1 and CDR2: GTSNPN, SVGIG (reference sequence). V lost 0 bases and J 3 bases, leaving 13 bases between the germline ends. CDR3 loop: CAWSVPSDWTDTQYF. CDR3 nucleotide sequence: TGTGCCTGGAGTGTTCCTAGCGATTGGACAGATACGCAGTATTTT. Full variable domain (outside the CDR3, taken from reference TRBV30 and TRBJ2-3): SQTIHQWPATLVQPVGSPLSLECTVEGTSNPNLYWYRQAAGRGLQLLFYSVGIGQISSEVPQNLSASRPQDRQFILSSKKLLLSDSGFYLCAWSVPSDWTDTQYFGPGTRLTVL.

In this sample, this clone turned up once. The J gene is TRBJ2-4, the V gene TRBV28, with 9 bases that match TRBD1. V gave up 3 bases and J gave up 8 bases; unmatched junction bases: 8. The germline CDR1 and CDR2 sequences are MDHEN and SYDVKM. This CDR3 is built from 15 residues. The CDR3 bases are TGTGCCAGCAGTTTGGACCAGGGACAGGGAGACATTCAGTACTTC. Translated: CASSLDQGQGDIQYF.

V and J are TRBV27 and TRBJ2-7; 7 bases align to TRBD1. CDR3 length: 14 amino acids. The ends lost 6 bases at V and 2 bases at J; junction bases unmatched: 7. From germline, CDR1 is MNHEY and CDR2 SMNVEV (reference sequence). The CDR3 loop is CASSRQGLTYEQYF. The DNA for the CDR3 is TGTGCCAGCAGCCGACAGGGTCTCACCTACGAGCAGTACTTC.

V usage is TRBV28 and J usage is TRBJ1-1, with D perhaps matching TRBD1 (6 bases). The V and J ends lost 2 bases and 0 bases respectively, with 10 bases between them. The length of the CDR3 is 15 residues. Germline-derived CDR1 and CDR2 are MDHEN and SYDVKM. CDR3 loop: CASSLNEGVNTEAFF. As DNA, the CDR3 is TGTGCCAGCAGTTTAAATGAGGGGGTGAACACTGAAGCTTTCTTT. Complete variable domain (other parts from reference TRBV28 and TRBJ1-1): DVKVTQSSRYLVKRTGEKVFLECVQDMDHENMFWYRQDPGLGLRLIYFSYDVKMKEKGDIPEGYSVSREKKERFSLILESASTNQTSMYLCASSLNEGVNTEAFFGQGTRLTVV.

This clone was counted only a few times. CDR3 protein: CASSLDLGLLTEQYF. CDR3 bases: TGTGCCAGCAGCTTGGATCTGGGACTACTAACCGAGCAGTACTTC. This chain connects TRBV5-6 to TRBJ2-7, with 7 bases aligning to TRBD2. CDR3 length equals 15 residues. Per the germline V gene, CDR1 is SGHDT and CDR2 is YYEEEE. V was clipped by 0 bases and J by 6 bases; unmatched bases: 9.

By share, this clone ranks as medium-sized. This chain connects TRBV7-6 to TRBJ2-5, with D perhaps TRBD2 (5 bases). Trimming took 6 bases from V and 5 from J, leaving 22 bases between them. The germline V gene encodes CDR1 SGHVS and CDR2 FNYEAQ. The CDR3 is 16 amino acids. CDR3 bases: TGTGCCAGCAGGGAATTCGGAGGCACTAGAGGGGAGACCCAGTACTTC. The encoded protein is CASREFGGTRGETQYF. Full variable domain (rest looked up from reference TRBV7-6 and TRBJ2-5): GAGVSQSPRYKVTKRGQDVALRCDPISGHVSLYWYRQALGQGPEFLTYFNYEAQQDKSGLPNDRFSAERPEGSISTLTIQRTEQRDSAMYRCASREFGGTRGETQYFGPGTRLLVL.

Relative to its sample, this clone is large. The CDR3 region is CASSIPYQPQHF. CDR3 coding DNA: TGTGCCAGTAGTATCCCTTATCAGCCCCAGCATTTT. This chain connects TRBV19 to TRBJ1-5; D gene unclear. CDR1 and CDR2 (germline): LNHDA, SQIVND (reference sequence). The CDR3 has 12 residues. Trimming removed 3 bases at V and 5 bases at J, with 5 bases between.

The gene calls are TRBV7-8 and TRBJ1-1, with D hard to call. CDR1 and CDR2 (germline): SGHVS, FQNEAQ. V lost 5 bases and J 2 bases, leaving 12 bases between the germline ends. CDR3 size: 14 residues. The CDR3 coding sequence is TGTGCCAGCAGCCTGAACAGTGGTAACACTGAAGCTTTCTTT. It codes for CASSLNSGNTEAFF.

The chain has TRBV6-5 and TRBJ2-1; perhaps TRBD1 as D (6 bases). The CDR3 length is 15 residues. V lost 6 bases to trimming and J lost 9 bases, with 21 bases between them. Per germline, CDR1 MNHEY and CDR2 SVGAGI. The CDR3 loop is CASSPTTGPKGEQFF. CDR3 nucleotides: TGTGCCAGCAGCCCTACGACAGGACCCAAGGGTGAGCAGTTCTTC.

The V call is TRBV5-1, the J call TRBJ1-2; a possible D gene is TRBD1 (6 bases). The CDR3 runs to 15 residues. V lost 4 bases and J 8 bases, leaving 21 bases between the germline ends. The V gene's germline CDR1 is SGHRS and CDR2 YFSETQ. The CDR3 loop is CASSPWGGASGGYTF. CDR3 DNA sequence: TGCGCCAGCAGCCCGTGGGGGGGCGCTTCAGGGGGCTACACCTTC.

This chain uses TRBV5-1 with TRBJ1-1, with D maybe TRBD1 (5 bases). The CDR3 is made up of 12 amino acids. V gave up 1 base and J gave up 7 bases, with 8 bases separating them. The germline gives CDR1 SGHRS, CDR2 YFSETQ. This chain's CDR3 is CASSLPRGEAFF. CDR3 nucleotide sequence: TGCGCCAGCAGCTTGCCAAGGGGTGAAGCTTTCTTT.

The rearrangement uses TRBV18 and TRBJ2-7; 7 nucleotides line up with TRBD2. Germline CDR1 is KGHSH and CDR2 is LQKENI. The length of the CDR3 is 14 residues. Trimming removed 2 bases from V and 3 bases from J; junction bases left unmatched: 4. Here the CDR3 reads CASSPAGGNYEQYF. The CDR3 DNA follows: TGTGCCAGCTCACCAGCCGGGGGGAACTACGAGCAGTACTTC.

The rearrangement joins TRBV11-2 to TRBJ1-4, with TRBD1 identical over 7 bases. Germline-derived CDR1 and CDR2 are SGHAT and FQNNGV. There are 15 residues in the CDR3. The V gene end was trimmed by 4 bases and the J gene end by 5 bases; junction bases not matched to a gene: 7. The DNA of the CDR3 is TGTGCCAGCAGCTCCGCGACAGGGTGGAATGAAAAACTGTTTTTT. Residues: CASSSATGWNEKLFF. The full variable domain, its missing parts supplied by reference TRBV11-2 and TRBJ1-4, is EAGVAQSPRYKIIEKRQSVAFWCNPISGHATLYWYQQILGQGPKLLIQFQNNGVVDDSQLPKDRFSAERLKGVDSTLKIQPAKLEDSAVYLCASSSATGWNEKLFFGSGTQLSVL.

V is TRBV5-6 and J is TRBJ1-1; 10 bases align to TRBD1. The CDR3 covers 17 residues. V shed 2 bases and J 2 bases; nucleotides not matched to a gene: 9. Germline V gene data show CDR1 as SGHDT and CDR2 as YYEEEE. The CDR3, as DNA: TGTGCCAGCAGCTTTTCCCTCCGGGACAGGGGTAACACTGAAGCTTTCTTT. Amino acids: CASSFSLRDRGNTEAFF.

This rearrangement joins TRBV7-9 to TRBJ1-2, with D possibly being TRBD1 (5 bases). The germline V and J ends were trimmed by 5 bases and 2 bases, with 6 bases remaining between them. The germline gives CDR1 SEHNR, CDR2 FQNEAQ (reference sequence). The CDR3 is 12 residues long. The CDR3 protein is CASSAGNYGYTF. The CDR3 nucleotides read TGTGCCAGCAGCGCAGGGAACTATGGCTACACCTTC.